This T cell receptor (beta chain) originates from a study of regulatory T cells in long-lasting Graves disease. Through Arm-PCR of CDR3 regions and iRepertoire HTBI primers, TCR beta libraries were built. TCRdb reprocessed the multiplex PCR reads with MiXCR, giving one entry per CDR3 protein. The data hold some 320,000 distinct CDR3 sequences, with more than 15% observed a single time. Stated time point: newly diagnosed GD, antithyroid drugs for less than 3 months. Making the TCR library involved RNA that had been extracted from PBMCs. This clonotype was seen repeatedly, ten times or more. As yet, its antigen is unknown. This CDR3 is built from 15 residues. V was cut by 4 bases and J by 3 bases, with 16 bases left in between. Study-wide findings and caveats: Whereas 966 public clonotypes were shared by new patients, persistent patients shared more, at some 2,500.

The sample here was peripheral blood mononuclear cells (PBMCs), taken at new diagnosis, from a patient treated with antithyroid drugs. The receptor's source is a female donor with Graves disease. This rearrangement joins TRBV12-3 or TRBV12-4 to TRBJ2-7, with D perhaps matching TRBD1 (6 bases). The CDR3 loop is CASSSPAGDHYEQYF. The CDR3 DNA is TGTGCCAGCAGTTCACCCGCAGGGGACCACTACGAGCAGTACTTC.